This T cell receptor beta chain was recorded in a study of T cell responses to AZD1222 COVID-19 vaccine. Data came from immunoSEQ multiplex PCR; TCRdb stores just in-frame clones and leaves some out. This sample has 100,000 to 120,000 clones, with about 85% found just once. Note on this clone: Its antigen remains unknown.

The CDR3 is made up of 14 amino acids. V was shortened by 0 bases and J by 2 bases, with 8 bases between the two germline ends. CDR1 is SGDLS, CDR2 YYNGEE, per germline. Study findings and constraints: Targeting of unmutated variant regions was reportedly seen in nearly half of spike-specific TCRs.

This chain joins TRBV9 and TRBJ1-1, with no clear D. The sequence was collected from an adult in good health. The source was peripheral blood, collected on day 0 of AZD1222 vaccination. DNA for the CDR3: TGTGCCAGCAGCGTAGTCTCGGGAAACACTGAAGCTTTCTTT. Translated: CASSVVSGNTEAFF. Together with reference TRBV9 and TRBJ1-1, the CDR3 gives the full variable domain: DSGVTQTPKHLITATGQRVTLRCSPRSGDLSVYWYQQSLDQGLQFLIQYYNGEERAKGNILERFSAQQFPDLHSELNLSSLELGDSALYFCASSVVSGNTEAFFGQGTRLTVV.